The clone carrying this T cell receptor beta chain was seen once. Its antigen is unknown. At one of its ends the junction is not consistent with the germline gene, which may arise from a read error. This record comes from a study of blood T cells in healthy people across ages. General observations from the study: Diversity of TCR beta correlated strongly with naive T cell percentage. Aged donors had fewer naive CD4+ cells and lower diversity than long-lived donors.

Looked up from germline, CDR1 is SNHLY and CDR2 is FYNNEI. The CDR3 totals 11 residues. The sample, about 9.7 milliliters of peripheral blood, was drawn from each donor. The second PCR ran about 6 to 12 cycles with a sample-barcoded 5' primer and J-beta primers. TCRdb redid the calling of the 5' RACE reads with MiXCR, one entry per CDR3 protein. The sample contains some 900,000 distinct CDR3 sequences, around 49% of which appear only once. The rearrangement joins TRBV2 to TRBJ2-1; D gene unclear. Material for sequencing was blood. The clonotype was recovered from a man aged 25-45 years in good health. DNA of the CDR3: TGTGCCAGCAAGGTCGGCAATGAGCAGTTCTTT. This translates into CASKVGNEQFF.